This is a list of T cell receptor beta chains from one sample in a study of cytomegalovirus exposure and HLA in healthy donors. Sequencing used immunoSEQ multiplex PCR; TCRdb keeps in-frame clones, though not all of them. The sample lists about 270,000 clones, roughly 88% occurring once. The sequencing sample was made of PBMCs. The source of these receptors is a man aged 40-50 years in good health and CMV-seropositive. The CDR3 runs from the conserved cysteine through the conserved F or W. Fields, in order: CDR3 protein, CDR3 DNA, clone size, V gene, J gene, D gene. A D gene is named only where the DNA matches it firmly. Only part of the rows carry a size: once, few, many, or a class if the clone is expanded.

cdr3_aa: CASSLERTSGTREQYF
cdr3_nt: TGTGCCAGCAGTTTGGAGAGGACTAGCGGGACGCGGGAGCAGTACTTC
clone_size: -
v_call: TRBV28
j_call: TRBJ2-7
d_call: TRBD2

cdr3_aa: CASSYPGRADEQYF
cdr3_nt: TGTGCCAGCAGTTATCCGGGCAGGGCCGACGAGCAGTACTTC
clone_size: once
v_call: TRBV28
j_call: TRBJ2-7
d_call: -

cdr3_aa: CSSSSSTTAKDYGYTF
cdr3_nt: TGTTCCAGCAGCTCCTCTACGACAGCGAAAGACTATGGCTACACCTTC
clone_size: -
v_call: TRBV7-9
j_call: TRBJ1-2
d_call: -

cdr3_aa: CASSLGQGLTGYTF
cdr3_nt: TGTGCCAGCAGCCTCGGACAGGGTCTGACTGGCTACACCTTC
clone_size: -
v_call: TRBV7-6
j_call: TRBJ1-2
d_call: TRBD1

cdr3_aa: CASSVLADTYEQYF
cdr3_nt: TGTGCCAGCAGCGTTCTAGCGGATACCTACGAGCAGTACTTC
clone_size: -
v_call: TRBV9
j_call: TRBJ2-7
d_call: TRBD2

cdr3_aa: CASSSSQRGNQPQHF
cdr3_nt: TGTGCCAGCTCGTCCTCCCAGAGGGGCAATCAGCCCCAGCATTTT
clone_size: -
v_call: TRBV18
j_call: TRBJ1-5
d_call: -

cdr3_aa: CASSWRRTSYEQYF
cdr3_nt: TGTGCCAGCAGCTGGCGGAGGACTAGCTACGAGCAGTACTTC
clone_size: once
v_call: TRBV4-2
j_call: TRBJ2-7
d_call: TRBD2

cdr3_aa: CAISDRVYNEQFF
cdr3_nt: TGTGCCATCTCGGACAGGGTTTACAATGAGCAGTTCTTC
clone_size: -
v_call: TRBV28
j_call: TRBJ2-1
d_call: TRBD1

cdr3_aa: CASSQSGSYEQYF
cdr3_nt: TGTGCCAGCAGCCAGAGCGGGAGCTACGAGCAGTACTTC
clone_size: -
v_call: TRBV7-2
j_call: TRBJ2-7
d_call: TRBD2

cdr3_aa: CASSQDLRQENTEAFF
cdr3_nt: TGCGCCAGCAGCCAAGATCTGAGACAGGAGAACACTGAAGCTTTCTTT
clone_size: once
v_call: TRBV4-3
j_call: TRBJ1-1
d_call: -

cdr3_aa: CASSLVQGQGDNEQFF
cdr3_nt: TGTGCCAGCAGCTTAGTCCAGGGACAGGGGGATAATGAGCAGTTCTTC
clone_size: -
v_call: TRBV7-8
j_call: TRBJ2-1
d_call: TRBD1

cdr3_aa: CASSLAGTVRTEAFF
cdr3_nt: TGTGCCAGCAGCCTGGCAGGGACTGTTCGCACTGAAGCTTTCTTT
clone_size: -
v_call: TRBV7-9
j_call: TRBJ1-1
d_call: -

cdr3_aa: CASSLDLAYEQYF
cdr3_nt: TGTGCCAGCAGCTTAGATCTGGCTTACGAGCAGTACTTC
clone_size: -
v_call: TRBV11-2
j_call: TRBJ2-7
d_call: -

cdr3_aa: CASSPRTSGTSQETQYF
cdr3_nt: TGTGCCAGCTCACCACGGACTAGCGGGACCAGCCAAGAGACCCAGTACTTC
clone_size: -
v_call: TRBV18
j_call: TRBJ2-5
d_call: TRBD2

cdr3_aa: CASSFGAGEQFF
cdr3_nt: TGTGCCAGCAGTTTTGGAGCGGGGGAGCAGTTCTTC
clone_size: -
v_call: TRBV28
j_call: TRBJ2-1
d_call: TRBD2

cdr3_aa: CAIHPASGRGSDTQYF
cdr3_nt: TGTGCCATCCACCCAGCTAGCGGGAGGGGGTCAGATACGCAGTATTTT
clone_size: -
v_call: TRBV7-9
j_call: TRBJ2-3
d_call: TRBD2

cdr3_aa: CASSPRPPRTEETQYF
cdr3_nt: TGTGCCAGCAGTCCGCGTCCCCCCCGGACAGAAGAGACCCAGTACTTC
clone_size: -
v_call: TRBV28
j_call: TRBJ2-5
d_call: -

cdr3_aa: CASGTGTGSYEQYF
cdr3_nt: TGTGCCAGCGGGACCGGGACAGGGTCCTACGAGCAGTACTTC
clone_size: -
v_call: TRBV2
j_call: TRBJ2-7
d_call: TRBD1

cdr3_aa: CASSLSGGTGPYTEAFF
cdr3_nt: TGTGCCAGCAGTTTATCGGGAGGGACAGGGCCATACACTGAAGCTTTCTTT
clone_size: -
v_call: TRBV27
j_call: TRBJ1-1
d_call: TRBD1

cdr3_aa: CASRTGGDSYNEQFF
cdr3_nt: TGTGCCAGCAGGACAGGGGGCGACTCCTACAATGAGCAGTTCTTC
clone_size: -
v_call: TRBV28
j_call: TRBJ2-1
d_call: TRBD1

cdr3_aa: CASSQPTGHLAGRAGGYNEQFF
cdr3_nt: TGTGCCAGCAGCCAGCCAACGGGACACCTAGCCGGTAGGGCGGGAGGGTACAATGAGCAGTTCTTC
clone_size: -
v_call: TRBV14
j_call: TRBJ2-1
d_call: TRBD2

cdr3_aa: CASSPPGAREEKLFF
cdr3_nt: TGTGCCAGCAGCCCTCCGGGAGCGAGGGAGGAAAAACTGTTTTTT
clone_size: -
v_call: TRBV7-3
j_call: TRBJ1-4
d_call: -

cdr3_aa: CASRTGERYNEQFF
cdr3_nt: TGCGCCAGCAGGACGGGAGAGCGCTACAATGAGCAGTTCTTC
clone_size: once
v_call: TRBV5-1
j_call: TRBJ2-1
d_call: -

cdr3_aa: CASMGEVSAGELFF
cdr3_nt: TGCGCCAGCATGGGGGAGGTATCCGCCGGGGAGCTGTTTTTT
clone_size: -
v_call: TRBV10-1
j_call: TRBJ2-2
d_call: -

cdr3_aa: CASSLVGTTLTSYEQYF
cdr3_nt: TGTGCTAGCAGCTTAGTTGGGACTACCCTTACCTCCTACGAGCAGTACTTC
clone_size: -
v_call: TRBV7-7
j_call: TRBJ2-7
d_call: TRBD2

cdr3_aa: CASSPGQGARETQYF
cdr3_nt: TGTGCCAGCAGTCCTGGACAGGGGGCGCGGGAGACCCAGTACTTC
clone_size: once
v_call: TRBV6-4
j_call: TRBJ2-5
d_call: TRBD1

cdr3_aa: CASSYSGGVYYEQYF
cdr3_nt: TGTGCCAGCAGTTACTCTGGAGGGGTATATTACGAGCAGTACTTC
clone_size: -
v_call: TRBV6-5
j_call: TRBJ2-7
d_call: -

cdr3_aa: CASSLGREADTQYF
cdr3_nt: TGTGCCAGCAGCTTGGGCAGGGAGGCAGATACGCAGTATTTT
clone_size: -
v_call: TRBV5-6
j_call: TRBJ2-3
d_call: -

cdr3_aa: CASNSHKTLAGELFF
cdr3_nt: TGTGCCAGCAATAGCCACAAGACTTTAGCCGGGGAGCTGTTTTTT
clone_size: -
v_call: TRBV6-5
j_call: TRBJ2-2
d_call: -

cdr3_aa: CASTEGLDMNEQFF
cdr3_nt: TGTGCCAGCACCGAGGGACTAGATATGAATGAGCAGTTCTTC
clone_size: -
v_call: TRBV6-5
j_call: TRBJ2-1
d_call: TRBD2

cdr3_aa: CASSLAWQGGYGYTF
cdr3_nt: TGTGCCAGCAGCTTAGCGTGGCAGGGTGGCTATGGCTACACCTTC
clone_size: once
v_call: TRBV7-2
j_call: TRBJ1-2
d_call: -

cdr3_aa: CASSPPRQGLLMTVSYNEQFF
cdr3_nt: TGTGCCAGCAGTCCTCCCCGTCAGGGACTACTCATGACTGTCTCCTACAATGAGCAGTTCTTC
clone_size: -
v_call: TRBV27
j_call: TRBJ2-1
d_call: TRBD2

cdr3_aa: CASSSQGSFHEQYF
cdr3_nt: TGTGCCAGCAGCTCACAGGGTTCGTTCCACGAGCAGTACTTC
clone_size: -
v_call: TRBV7-9
j_call: TRBJ2-7
d_call: -

cdr3_aa: CASSLSVGARAAFF
cdr3_nt: TGTGCCAGCAGTTTATCTGTGGGGGCCCGGGCGGCTTTCTTT
clone_size: -
v_call: TRBV28
j_call: TRBJ1-1
d_call: -

cdr3_aa: CASSQTGERYGELFF
cdr3_nt: TGTGCCAGCAGCCAAACAGGGGAACGGTACGGGGAGCTGTTTTTT
clone_size: -
v_call: TRBV5-4
j_call: TRBJ2-2
d_call: TRBD1

cdr3_aa: CAWSTGTGSLEQYF
cdr3_nt: TGTGCCTGGAGTACCGGGACAGGGTCTCTCGAGCAGTACTTC
clone_size: -
v_call: TRBV30
j_call: TRBJ2-7
d_call: TRBD1

cdr3_aa: CASTDPGTGGYEQFF
cdr3_nt: TGTGCCAGCACTGATCCCGGGACAGGGGGATACGAGCAGTTCTTC
clone_size: few
v_call: TRBV6-6
j_call: TRBJ2-1
d_call: TRBD1

cdr3_aa: CASSYHRGASFEQYF
cdr3_nt: TGTGCCAGCAGTTACCACAGGGGGGCCTCTTTTGAGCAGTACTTC
clone_size: few
v_call: TRBV6-5
j_call: TRBJ2-7
d_call: TRBD1

cdr3_aa: CASSSSGTRLNGQYF
cdr3_nt: TGTGCCAGCAGTTCATCCGGGACTAGATTGAACGGGCAGTACTTC
clone_size: once
v_call: TRBV28
j_call: TRBJ2-7
d_call: TRBD2

cdr3_aa: CASSQEPQSIDTGELFF
cdr3_nt: TGCGCCAGCAGCCAGGAGCCCCAGTCTATTGACACCGGGGAGCTGTTTTTT
clone_size: -
v_call: TRBV4-1
j_call: TRBJ2-2
d_call: -

cdr3_aa: CASSLKPEGEQYF
cdr3_nt: TGTGCCAGCAGTTTAAAACCAGAGGGCGAGCAGTACTTC
clone_size: -
v_call: TRBV28
j_call: TRBJ2-7
d_call: -

cdr3_aa: CASSATNTGELFF
cdr3_nt: TGTGCCAGCAGCGCGACGAACACCGGGGAGCTGTTTTTT
clone_size: -
v_call: TRBV6-6
j_call: TRBJ2-2
d_call: -

cdr3_aa: CASSLDPLAGSSYNEQFF
cdr3_nt: TGTGCCAGCAGCTTAGACCCCCTAGCGGGAAGCTCCTACAATGAGCAGTTCTTC
clone_size: -
v_call: TRBV7-2
j_call: TRBJ2-1
d_call: TRBD2

cdr3_aa: CASSIPLSSYNEQFF
cdr3_nt: TGTGCCAGTAGCATACCCCTTTCGTCCTACAATGAGCAGTTCTTC
clone_size: -
v_call: TRBV19
j_call: TRBJ2-1
d_call: -

cdr3_aa: CSVEEPTGGREGYTF
cdr3_nt: TGCAGCGTTGAAGAACCGACAGGGGGAAGGGAAGGCTACACCTTC
clone_size: -
v_call: TRBV29-1
j_call: TRBJ1-2
d_call: TRBD1